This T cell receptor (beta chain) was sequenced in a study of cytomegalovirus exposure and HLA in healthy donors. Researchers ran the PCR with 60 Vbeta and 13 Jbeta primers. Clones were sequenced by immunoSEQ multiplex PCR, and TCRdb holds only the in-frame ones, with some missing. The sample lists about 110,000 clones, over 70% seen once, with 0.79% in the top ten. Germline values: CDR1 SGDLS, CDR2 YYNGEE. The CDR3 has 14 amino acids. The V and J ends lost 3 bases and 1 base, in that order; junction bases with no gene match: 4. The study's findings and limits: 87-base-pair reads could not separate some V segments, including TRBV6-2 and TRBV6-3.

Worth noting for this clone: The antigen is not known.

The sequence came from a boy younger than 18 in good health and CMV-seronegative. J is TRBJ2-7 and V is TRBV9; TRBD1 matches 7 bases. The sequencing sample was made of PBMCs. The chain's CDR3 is CASSGAGGSYEQYF. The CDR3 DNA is TGTGCCAGCAGCGGGGCAGGGGGTTCCTACGAGCAGTACTTC.